This TCR beta chain was recorded in a study of shared T cell receptors in the human thymus. Data came from immunoSEQ multiplex PCR; TCRdb stores just in-frame clones and leaves some out. The repertoire holds about 610,000 clones, with 88% as singletons. A further study also used this sample, focusing on human thymus T cells. Per that study: Donors consisted of healthy Finnish infants (having corrective surgery for congenital heart defects). Corrective cardiac surgery supplied the resected thymus tissue. There appeared to be biased usage of V and J genes in thymic and blood repertoires.

This clonotype was sampled from a boy under two years old with a congenital heart defect. The sequencing sample was made of thymocytes.

CDR3 amino acids: CASSLLLAGVVSGELFF. The CDR3 bases are TGTGCCAGCAGTTTACTCCTAGCGGGAGTCGTCTCCGGGGAGCTGTTTTTT. The rearrangement uses TRBV28 and TRBJ2-2, with 10 bases matching TRBD2. The V and J ends lost 2 bases and 6 bases, in that order; junction bases with no gene match: 9. Germline CDR1 is MDHEN and CDR2 is SYDVKM. The CDR3 contains 17 residues.